These 3 T cell receptor beta chains originate from one sample sequenced in a study of a mutant IDH1 vaccine in newly diagnosed glioma. Antigens of these TCRs are unknown. The time point is: week 35, safety follow-up. All doses held 300 ug of mutant IDH1 20-mer peptide, with topical imiquimod. Clones were read by immunoSEQ multiplex PCR, and TCRdb kept only the in-frame ones, dropping some. The sample consists of tens of thousands of clones, around 83% of them appearing once. This specimen was PBMCs, taken from a glioma patient whose treatment included an IDH1 peptide vaccine. These receptors were collected from a woman aged 18-35 years with glioma.

The CDR3 sequence is CASSQSRGSGGYTF. The CDR3 coding sequence is TGCGCCAGCAGCCAAAGCAGGGGGTCGGGTGGCTACACCTTC. The chain joins TRBV4-3 to TRBJ1-2; 7 bases match TRBD1. V shed 2 bases, J shed 7 bases, and the junction held 7 bases outside the gene matches. Germline assignment: CDR1 LGHNA and CDR2 YSLEER. The CDR3 totals 14 residues.

The chain uses TRBV30 and TRBJ1-1, with D possibly being TRBD1 (5 bases). This CDR3 is built from 12 residues. Germline V gene lookup returns CDR1 GTSNPN and CDR2 SVGIG (reference sequence). V was pared by 2 bases and J by 7 bases, with 11 bases between. DNA for the CDR3: TGTGCCTGGAGTCCCGGTGGGGGTGAAGCTTTCTTT. Residues: CAWSPGGGEAFF.

The chain combines TRBV27 with TRBJ1-5, with 11 bases fitting TRBD1. Germline CDR1 MNHEY, CDR2 SMNVEV (reference sequence). The V gene end was trimmed by 6 bases and the J gene end by 1 base; junction bases not matched to a gene: 5. This CDR3 has 16 amino acids. The CDR3 loop reads CASSHRDRGSNQPQHF. The DNA of the CDR3 is TGTGCCAGCAGCCACCGGGACAGGGGGAGCAATCAGCCCCAGCATTTT.